This entry lists 22 T cell receptor beta chains sequenced from one sample in a study of response to subunit inactivated influenza vaccine. TCRdb itself ran the RT-PCR reads through MiXCR, one entry per CDR3 protein. The sample holds 170,000 or so distinct CDR3 sequences, about 10% seen once. Here the sequenced sample was CD8+ T cells sorted from PBMCs, taken around 2 years after vaccination. The receptors shown here come from a man between 50 and 75 years old who received an inactivated influenza vaccine.

This clonotype was counted only a few times. The chain combines TRBV13 with TRBJ2-1; 13 bases are shared with TRBD2. CDR1 and CDR2 from the germline V gene are PRHDT and FYEKMQ (reference sequence). J was trimmed by 6 bases and V by 4 bases; bases with no gene match: 6. This CDR3 is built from 16 residues. This CDR3 reads CASSSPGLAGFNEQFF. CDR3 nucleotide sequence: TGTGCCAGCAGCTCCCCGGGACTAGCGGGATTCAATGAGCAGTTCTTC.

This clonotype was picked up many times. J is TRBJ2-1 and V is TRBV7-6; weak D call: TRBD1 (6 bases). This CDR3 is 16 amino acids long. With 3 bases removed from V and 3 bases from J, the gap between germline ends came to 15 bases. The germline V gene has CDR1 SGHVS and CDR2 FNYEAQ. CDR3 sequence: CASSLETGTLYNEQFF. CDR3 DNA sequence: TGTGCCAGCAGCTTGGAGACCGGGACACTCTACAATGAGCAGTTCTTC.

This clonotype was observed at least ten times. This chain connects TRBV11-2 to TRBJ2-3; D is unresolved. V was shortened by 4 bases and J by 6 bases, with 8 bases between the two germline ends. The CDR3 sequence is 12 residues long. Germline loops: CDR1 SGHAT, CDR2 FQNNGV. In DNA form, the CDR3 reads TGTGCCAGCAGCTCAATAGAGGATACGCAGTATTTT. This codes for CASSSIEDTQYF.

This clonotype was seen more than once but under ten times. This rearrangement joins TRBV18 to TRBJ2-7; 14 bases agree with TRBD2. Germline values: CDR1 KGHSH, CDR2 LQKENI. Trimming took 6 bases from V and 5 from J; bases not matched to a gene: 3. The CDR3 covers 14 residues. CDR3 bases: TGTGCCAGCTCGGGACTAGCGGGAGCCAACGAGCAGTACTTC. Protein product: CASSGLAGANEQYF.

This clonotype was observed a handful of times. The chain uses TRBV29-1 and TRBJ2-1; D might be TRBD1 or TRBD2, each matching 5 bases. V lost 7 bases and J lost 4, with 17 bases in between. Germline-derived CDR1 and CDR2 are SQVTM and ANQGSEA. The CDR3 runs 14 residues. CDR3 nucleotides: TGCAGCGCCCCTGGGGGACCGAGTTACAATGAGCAGTTCTTC. This sequence encodes CSAPGGPSYNEQFF.

Concerning this clonotype: Being one base from a much bigger clone, this may be a read error. The final CDR3 position lacks the conserved phenylalanine or tryptophan, pointing to a likely read error. CDR3 amino acids: CSVTGSSYNEQFL. The CDR3 DNA reads TGCAGCGTAACGGGGAGCTCCTACAATGAGCAGTTCCTC. The rearrangement links TRBV29-1 to TRBJ2-1; D may be TRBD2 (5 bases). V lost 6 bases and J lost 0, with 9 bases in between. CDR3 size: 13 residues. The germline V gene encodes CDR1 SQVTM and CDR2 ANQGSEA.

This clonotype was counted only a few times. The chain couples TRBV6-4 to TRBJ2-3; maybe TRBD2 (6 bases). This CDR3 region has 14 residues. The germline V gene has CDR1 MRHNA and CDR2 SNTAGT. Trimming took 6 bases from V and 5 from J, leaving 15 bases between them. Here the CDR3 DNA reads TGTGCCAGCAGGCCCGGAGGGCCAGGAGATACGCAGTATTTT. Translating gives CASRPGGPGDTQYF.

The rearrangement uses TRBV28 and TRBJ2-3; possibly TRBD1 or TRBD2 for D (5 bases each). The CDR3 is 16 residues long. Trimming cost V 8 bases and J 2 bases, with 20 bases left between them. CDR1 and CDR2 (germline): MDHEN, SYDVKM. CDR3 sequence: CASGSPGRVDTDTQYF. The CDR3 coding sequence is TGTGCCAGCGGGTCTCCGGGGCGAGTGGACACAGATACGCAGTATTTT.

The rearrangement links TRBV27 to TRBJ2-7, with D unclear. Germline lookup yields CDR1 MNHEY and CDR2 SMNVEV (reference sequence). The CDR3 has 13 amino acids. Trimming removed 3 bases at V and 2 bases at J, with 8 bases between. The CDR3 sequence: CASSFQEAYEQYF. The DNA for the CDR3 is TGTGCCAGCAGTTTTCAGGAAGCCTACGAGCAGTACTTC.

The chain has TRBV28 and TRBJ2-5, with 12 bases matching TRBD2. The junction had 5 bases not matched to a gene; V was cut back by 5 bases and J by 1 base. Germline V gene data show CDR1 as MDHEN and CDR2 as SYDVKM. This CDR3 region has 16 residues. CDR3 residues: CASSATSGRSQETQYF. As DNA, the CDR3 is TGTGCCAGCAGTGCGACTAGCGGGAGATCCCAAGAGACCCAGTACTTC.

In this sample, this clonotype turned up many times. This chain uses TRBV7-2 with TRBJ2-4; 8 positions match TRBD2. The V and J ends lost 5 bases and 6 bases, in that order; junction bases with no gene match: 12. The CDR3 contains 16 residues. From germline, CDR1 is SGHTA and CDR2 FQGNSA. CDR3 DNA: TGTGCCAGCAGCACTTCAATAGCGGGAAGGAGAAACATTCAGTACTTC. Protein: CASSTSIAGRRNIQYF.

The rearrangement joins TRBV12-3 or TRBV12-4 to TRBJ2-7, with D perhaps TRBD1 (6 bases). Trimming cost V 3 bases and J 5 bases, with 17 bases left between them. This CDR3 has 15 amino acids. The CDR3 loop reads CASSFIVTGNHEQYF. The CDR3 nucleotides read TGTGCCAGCAGTTTCATCGTCACAGGGAACCACGAGCAGTACTTC.

A note on this clonotype: A junction end diverges from the germline sequence, so it may reflect a read error. DNA of the CDR3: TGTGCCAGCAGCGAAGTGGTCGAGCAGTACTTC. Translated, it gives CASSEVVEQYF. This chain connects TRBV2 to TRBJ2-7; D remains ambiguous. The germline CDR1 and CDR2 sequences are SNHLY and FYNNEI. The CDR3 totals 11 residues.

This clonotype was counted only a few times. CDR3 DNA sequence: TGCAGCGCCCCAACTGATAATGAGCAGTTCTTC. Encoded protein: CSAPTDNEQFF. This rearrangement joins TRBV29-1 to TRBJ2-1; D remains ambiguous. CDR1 is SQVTM and CDR2 is ANQGSEA in the germline V gene. The ends were cut back, 7 bases at V and 7 bases at J, with 11 bases in the middle. The CDR3 sequence is 11 residues long.

This clonotype has just a few counts. The chain recombines TRBV12-3 or TRBV12-4 with TRBJ2-7; 8 bases are shared with TRBD2. The ends lost 1 base at V and 6 bases at J; junction bases unmatched: 11. The CDR3 runs 16 residues. CDR3 amino acids: CASSLDMVAGSGEQYF. CDR3 nucleotides: TGTGCCAGCAGTTTAGACATGGTAGCGGGGTCGGGCGAGCAGTACTTC.

This clonotype was counted between two and nine times. The V and J genes are TRBV11-2 and TRBJ1-6; TRBD1 is a possible D gene (5 bases). CDR1 SGHAT and CDR2 FQNNGV come from the germline V gene. The CDR3 sequence is 20 residues long. Trimming took off 2 bases at V and 8 bases at J, with 28 bases between the two ends. DNA of the CDR3: TGTGCCAGCAGCTTAAACGGGGGTATTAGGGTTCTCCTTGAGGATTCACCCCTCCACTTT. Residues: CASSLNGGIRVLLEDSPLHF.

This rearrangement joins TRBV5-1 to TRBJ2-1; 11 bases agree with TRBD2. The CDR3 runs 17 residues. V trimming: 5 bases; J trimming: 1 base; junction bases outside the gene matches: 8. Germline V gene sequence: CDR1 SGHRS, CDR2 YFSETQ. CDR3 protein: CASRRVAGGTSYNEQFF. The CDR3 nucleotides are TGCGCCAGCAGGCGGGTAGCGGGAGGGACTTCCTACAATGAGCAGTTCTTC.

This clonotype was counted ten times or more. The rearrangement links TRBV5-6 to TRBJ2-7; possibly TRBD1 for D (6 bases). CDR1 is SGHDT, CDR2 YYEEEE, per germline. CDR3 length: 16 amino acids. The germline V and J ends were trimmed by 0 bases and 0 bases, with 13 bases remaining between them. CDR3 in amino acids: CASSLALDSSSYEQYF. The CDR3 DNA reads as TGTGCCAGCAGCTTGGCCCTGGACAGTAGCTCCTACGAGCAGTACTTC.

The chain has TRBV5-1 and TRBJ2-3; D unclear. Deletions cut 6 bases from V and 7 bases from J, with 15 bases between. The CDR3 is made up of 13 amino acids. Germline values: CDR1 SGHRS, CDR2 YFSETQ. For the CDR3, the DNA is TGCGCCAGCACCCCCTCAGGTCCGAATACGCAGTATTTT. Amino acid sequence: CASTPSGPNTQYF.

The chain employs TRBV20-1 and TRBJ1-6; D not resolved. The CDR3 extends over 12 amino acids. Germline values: CDR1 DFQATT, CDR2 SNEGSKA (reference sequence). V was trimmed by 6 bases and J by 7 bases, leaving 10 bases between them. For the CDR3, the DNA is TGCAGTGCACCCATGGGGAATTCACCCCTCCACTTT. Its translation: CSAPMGNSPLHF.

Ten or more counts support this clonotype. The chain is built from TRBV7-9 and TRBJ2-4; 12 bases fit TRBD1. V was clipped by 5 bases and J by 7 bases; unmatched bases: 3. This CDR3 has 14 residues. The germline V gene encodes CDR1 SEHNR and CDR2 FQNEAQ (reference sequence). DNA of the CDR3: TGTGCCAGCAGCGGGGGACAGGGGGCTAACATTCAGTACTTC. Translation gives CASSGGQGANIQYF.

The V call is TRBV5-6, the J call TRBJ2-1; 7 nucleotides match TRBD2. After removal of 4 bases from V and 7 bases from J, the junction contained 20 bases not matched to a gene. The germline gives CDR1 SGHDT, CDR2 YYEEEE. The CDR3 has 18 residues. This chain's CDR3 is CASSGVRRWEGLSNEQFF. CDR3 DNA sequence: TGTGCCAGCAGCGGTGTCCGGCGGTGGGAGGGGTTGTCGAATGAGCAGTTCTTC. Supplemented by reference TRBV5-6 and TRBJ2-1, the full variable domain reads DAGVTQSPTHLIKTRGQQVTLRCSPKSGHDTVSWYQQALGQGPQFIFQYYEEEERQRGNFPDRFSGHQFPNYSSELNVNALLLGDSALYLCASSGVRRWEGLSNEQFFGPGTRLTVL.